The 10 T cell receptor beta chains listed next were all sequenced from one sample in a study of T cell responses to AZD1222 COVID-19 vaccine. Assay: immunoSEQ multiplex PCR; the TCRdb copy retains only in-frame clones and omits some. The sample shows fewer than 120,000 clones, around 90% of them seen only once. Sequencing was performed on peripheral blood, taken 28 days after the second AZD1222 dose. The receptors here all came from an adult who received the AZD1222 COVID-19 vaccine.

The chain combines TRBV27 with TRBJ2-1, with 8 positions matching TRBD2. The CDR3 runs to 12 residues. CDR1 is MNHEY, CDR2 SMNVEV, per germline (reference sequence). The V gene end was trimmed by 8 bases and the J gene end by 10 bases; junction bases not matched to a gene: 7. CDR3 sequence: CASLAGPGEQFF. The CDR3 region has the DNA TGTGCCAGCTTAGCGGGACCGGGGGAGCAGTTCTTC.

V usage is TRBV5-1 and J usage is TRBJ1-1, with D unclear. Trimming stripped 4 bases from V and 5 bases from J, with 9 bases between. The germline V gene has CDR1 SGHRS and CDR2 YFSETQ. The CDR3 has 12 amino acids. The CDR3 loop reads CASSPGETEAFF. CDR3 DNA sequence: TGCGCCAGCAGCCCTGGAGAGACTGAAGCTTTCTTT.

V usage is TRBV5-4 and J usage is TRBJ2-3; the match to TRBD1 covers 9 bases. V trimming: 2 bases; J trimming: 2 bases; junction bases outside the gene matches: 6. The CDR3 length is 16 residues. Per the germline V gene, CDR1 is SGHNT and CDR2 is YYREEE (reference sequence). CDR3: CASSFPGQGYTDTQYF. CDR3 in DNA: TGTGCCAGCAGCTTTCCGGGACAGGGATACACAGATACGCAGTATTTT.

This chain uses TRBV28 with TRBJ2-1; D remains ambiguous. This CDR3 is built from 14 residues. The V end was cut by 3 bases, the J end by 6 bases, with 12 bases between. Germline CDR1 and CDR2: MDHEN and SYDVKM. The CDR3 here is CASSFYGRRNEQFF. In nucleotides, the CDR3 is TGTGCCAGCAGTTTCTACGGGCGCCGCAATGAGCAGTTCTTC.

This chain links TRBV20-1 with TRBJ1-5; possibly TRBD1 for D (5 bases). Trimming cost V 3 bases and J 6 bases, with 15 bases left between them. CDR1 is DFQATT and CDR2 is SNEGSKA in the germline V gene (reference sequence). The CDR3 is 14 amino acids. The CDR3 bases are TGCAGTGCTAGTGGCGGGCCGGGGCGTCAGCCCCAGCATTTT. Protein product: CSASGGPGRQPQHF.

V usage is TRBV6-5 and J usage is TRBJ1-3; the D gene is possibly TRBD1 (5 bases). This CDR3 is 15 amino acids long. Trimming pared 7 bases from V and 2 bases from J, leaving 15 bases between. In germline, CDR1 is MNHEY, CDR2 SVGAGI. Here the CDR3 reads CASTPDRFTGNTIYF. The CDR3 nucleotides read TGTGCCAGCACCCCAGACAGATTCACTGGAAACACCATATATTTT.

The CDR3 DNA follows: TGTGCCAGCAGCGTCGGACTTAGCGGGAGCGGCGGGACCCAGTACTTC. It codes for CASSVGLSGSGGTQYF. The chain uses TRBV9 and TRBJ2-5; 9 bases agree with TRBD2. Trimming took 2 bases from V and 7 from J; bases not matched to a gene: 12. The CDR3 is 16 residues long. Germline V gene lookup returns CDR1 SGDLS and CDR2 YYNGEE. Together with reference TRBV9 and TRBJ2-5, the CDR3 gives the full variable domain: DSGVTQTPKHLITATGQRVTLRCSPRSGDLSVYWYQQSLDQGLQFLIQYYNGEERAKGNILERFSAQQFPDLHSELNLSSLELGDSALYFCASSVGLSGSGGTQYFGPGTRLLVL.

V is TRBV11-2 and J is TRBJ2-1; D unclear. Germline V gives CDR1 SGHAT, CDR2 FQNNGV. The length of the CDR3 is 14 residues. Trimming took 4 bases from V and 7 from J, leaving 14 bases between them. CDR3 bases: TGTGCCAGCAGCTCCGTAGTAGGTTTAAATGAGCAGTTCTTC. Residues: CASSSVVGLNEQFF.

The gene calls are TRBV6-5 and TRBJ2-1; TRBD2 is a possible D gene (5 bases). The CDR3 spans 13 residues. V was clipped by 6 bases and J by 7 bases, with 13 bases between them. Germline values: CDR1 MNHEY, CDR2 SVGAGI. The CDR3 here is CASSREFRNEQFF. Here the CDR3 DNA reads TGTGCCAGCAGCCGGGAATTCAGGAATGAGCAGTTCTTC.

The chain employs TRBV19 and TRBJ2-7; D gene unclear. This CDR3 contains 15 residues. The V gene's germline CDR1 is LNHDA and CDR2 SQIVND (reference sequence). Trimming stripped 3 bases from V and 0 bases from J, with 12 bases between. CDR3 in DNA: TGTGCCAGTAGTATCTCCAGCAGGAGCTCCTACGAGCAGTACTTC. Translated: CASSISSRSSYEQYF.